This TCR beta chain was observed in a study of beta chain features in type 1 diabetes. V lost 5 bases to trimming and J lost 3 bases, with 10 bases between them. The length of the CDR3 is 13 residues. From germline, CDR1 is MDHEN and CDR2 SYDVKM. Sequenced material consisted of expressed TCRB transcripts (all of the isolated RNA was reverse transcribed). This table comes from immunoSEQ multiplex PCR, and its TCRdb copy is limited to in-frame clones, with some not included. The profile covers under 450,000 clones, with about 14% appearing a single time and roughly 0.035% taken by the ten largest. Points from the study as a whole: Relative to healthy donors, patients appeared to have naive, central memory and Treg TCRB repertoires that were more similar. In all four CD4+ subsets, TCRB CDR3 length was significantly, moderately reduced in type 1 diabetes.

This clone was seen only a few times. Its antigen is undetermined. Sample: naive CD4+ T cells from blood. This TCR came from a young man in good health. The chain recombines TRBV28 with TRBJ1-2; a weak D match, TRBD1 (5 bases). The CDR3 protein is CASSGTPDYGYTF. DNA for the CDR3: TGTGCCAGCAGTGGGACGCCAGACTATGGCTACACCTTC.